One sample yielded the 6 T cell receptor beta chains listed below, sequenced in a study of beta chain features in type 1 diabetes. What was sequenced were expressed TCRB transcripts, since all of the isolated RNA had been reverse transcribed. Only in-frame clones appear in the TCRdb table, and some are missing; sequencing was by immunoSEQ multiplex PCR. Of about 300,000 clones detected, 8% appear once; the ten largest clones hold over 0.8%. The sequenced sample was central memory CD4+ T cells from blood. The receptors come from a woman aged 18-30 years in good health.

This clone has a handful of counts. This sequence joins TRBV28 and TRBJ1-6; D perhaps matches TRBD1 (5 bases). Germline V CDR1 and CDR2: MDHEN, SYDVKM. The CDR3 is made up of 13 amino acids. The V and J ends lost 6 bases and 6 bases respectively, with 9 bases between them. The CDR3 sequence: CASSRQPNSPLHF. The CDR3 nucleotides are TGTGCCAGCAGCAGACAGCCTAATTCACCCCTCCACTTT.

This CDR3 reads CAWTGGNNQPQHF. In DNA form, the CDR3 reads TGTGCCTGGACTGGGGGAAACAATCAGCCCCAGCATTTT. The genes are TRBV30 and TRBJ1-5; TRBD1 is a possible D gene (5 bases). This CDR3 has 13 amino acids. The V gene's germline CDR1 is GTSNPN and CDR2 SVGIG (reference sequence). V shed 4 bases and J shed 3 bases, with 10 bases lying between them.

The CDR3 DNA reads as TGTGCCAGCAGCTCTTTAGCGGGAGGGCTGAATGAGCAGTTCTTC. This translates into CASSSLAGGLNEQFF. This sequence joins TRBV7-8 and TRBJ2-1; 11 bases line up with TRBD2. From germline, CDR1 is SGHVS and CDR2 FQNEAQ. This CDR3 has 15 residues. Trimming took 4 bases from V and 7 from J; bases not matched to a gene: 6.

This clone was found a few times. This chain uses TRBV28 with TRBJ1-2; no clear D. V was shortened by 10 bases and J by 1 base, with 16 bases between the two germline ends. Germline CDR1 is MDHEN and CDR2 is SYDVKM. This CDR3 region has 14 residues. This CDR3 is CATRTGHRNYGYTF. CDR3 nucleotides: TGTGCCACAAGGACGGGCCATCGTAACTATGGCTACACCTTC.

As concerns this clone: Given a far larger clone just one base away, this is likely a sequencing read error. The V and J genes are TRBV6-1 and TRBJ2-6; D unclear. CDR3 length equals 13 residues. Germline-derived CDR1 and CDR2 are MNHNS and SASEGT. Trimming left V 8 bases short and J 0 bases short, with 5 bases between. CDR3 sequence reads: CASSFSGANVLTF. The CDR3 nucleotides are TGTGCCAGCTCCTTCTCTGGGGCCAACGTCCTGACTTTC.

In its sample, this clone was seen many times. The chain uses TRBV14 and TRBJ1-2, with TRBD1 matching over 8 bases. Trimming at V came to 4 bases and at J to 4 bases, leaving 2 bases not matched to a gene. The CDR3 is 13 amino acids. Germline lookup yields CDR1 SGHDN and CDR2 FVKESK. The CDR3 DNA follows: TGTGCCAGCAGCCCAGGACAGGGCTATGGCTACACCTTC. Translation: CASSPGQGYGYTF.